This is a list of T cell receptor beta chains from one sample in a study of blood T cell repertoires in COVID-19. Method: immunoSEQ multiplex PCR; TCRdb's copy keeps in-frame clones and lacks some. The sample lists about 180,000 clones, roughly 80% occurring once. Sequencing input: PBMCs or T cells enriched from blood (not recorded which). The source of these receptors is a woman aged 40 to 49 with acute COVID-19. Both conserved end residues are part of each CDR3. The D gene is left open where the match is weak. Clone size is not always given. Where it is, it says once, few, many or a class for expanded clones.

J gene	V gene	CDR3 length	clone size	D gene	CDR3 protein	CDR3 DNA
TRBJ1-1	TRBV3-1/TRBV3-2	16	once	TRBD1	CASSQGLVRGRVEAFF	TGTGCCAGCAGCCAAGGGTTGGTCAGGGGGCGCGTTGAGGCTTTCTTT
TRBJ2-1	TRBV7-3	16	many	TRBD2	CASSARASGRANEQFF	TGTGCCAGCAGCGCTAGGGCTAGCGGGAGGGCGAATGAGCAGTTCTTC
TRBJ2-1	TRBV7-9	14	NA	NA	CASSSGQLNNEQFF	TGTGCCAGCAGCTCCGGACAGCTAAACAATGAGCAGTTCTTC
TRBJ2-4	TRBV2	19	NA	TRBD2	CASSSGTRAAELAKNIQYF	TGTGCCAGCTCTTCCGGGACTAGGGCCGCGGAACTAGCCAAAAACATTCAGTACTTC
TRBJ2-4	TRBV2	15	NA	NA	CAGKRGDGGQNIQYF	TGTGCAGGGAAACGAGGGGACGGAGGGCAAAACATTCAGTACTTC
TRBJ1-1	TRBV25-1	14	NA	NA	CASRQTGLNTEAFF	TGTGCCAGCAGACAGACAGGCCTGAACACTGAAGCTTTCTTT
TRBJ1-4	TRBV27	14	NA	NA	CASSLRRGSEKLFF	TGTGCCAGCAGTTTACGCCGGGGTTCTGAAAAACTGTTTTTT
TRBJ1-2	TRBV11-2	17	NA	NA	CASRKPFRRRTHDGYTF	TGTGCCAGCAGAAAACCCTTTAGGCGTCGGACACATGATGGCTACACCTTC
TRBJ2-6	TRBV28	15	NA	NA	CASRASKPGANVLTF	TGTGCCAGCAGAGCCTCTAAACCAGGGGCCAACGTCCTGACTTTC
TRBJ1-1	TRBV28	18	NA	NA	CTSSLLSSETGWTTEAFF	TGTACCAGCAGTTTACTATCCTCTGAAACAGGGTGGACCACTGAAGCTTTCTTT
TRBJ2-3	TRBV5-5	15	NA	TRBD2	CASSWGLAGSDTQYF	TGTGCCAGCAGCTGGGGACTAGCGGGATCAGATACGCAGTATTTT
TRBJ2-5	TRBV14	14	NA	NA	CASSQDLTQETQYF	TGTGCCAGCAGCCAAGATTTGACACAAGAGACCCAGTACTTC
TRBJ1-6	TRBV19	12	NA	NA	CARQGRRSPLHF	TGTGCCAGACAGGGTCGGCGATCACCCCTCCACTTT
TRBJ2-5	TRBV18	15	NA	NA	CASSPPNREGETQYF	TGTGCCAGCTCACCACCGAACAGGGAAGGGGAGACCCAGTACTTC
TRBJ1-6	TRBV7-8	14	few	TRBD1	CASSSQGRRSPLHF	TGTGCCAGCAGCTCACAGGGGAGGCGTTCACCCCTCCACTTT
TRBJ2-7	TRBV19	14	NA	NA	CASSKGLSRGEQYF	TGTGCCAGTAGTAAGGGCCTCTCCCGGGGCGAGCAGTACTTC
TRBJ2-5	TRBV7-9	16	once	NA	CASTFGLGLGQETQYF	TGTGCCAGCACCTTCGGGTTAGGACTGGGTCAAGAGACCCAGTACTTC
TRBJ2-7	TRBV3-1/TRBV3-2	16	NA	TRBD2	CASSQALAGLSYEQYF	TGTGCCAGCAGCCAAGCCCTAGCGGGACTATCCTACGAGCAGTACTTC
TRBJ2-3	TRBV30	13	NA	TRBD1	CAGSGTGRDTQYF	TGTGCCGGATCCGGGACAGGCAGAGATACGCAGTATTTT
TRBJ1-4	TRBV25-1	15	NA	NA	CASSDPGTRGGKLFF	TGTGCCAGCAGTGACCCGGGGACCAGAGGGGGAAAACTGTTTTTT
TRBJ1-4	TRBV4-1	15	NA	NA	CASSQVYSDSEKLFF	TGCGCCAGCAGCCAAGTCTACTCGGACAGTGAAAAACTGTTTTTT
TRBJ1-1	TRBV18	13	NA	NA	CASSTGRDTEAFF	TGTGCCAGCTCAACAGGGAGGGACACTGAAGCTTTCTTT
TRBJ1-4	TRBV29-1	12	NA	TRBD1	CSVRGLREKLFF	TGCAGCGTAAGGGGGCTAAGAGAAAAACTGTTTTTT
TRBJ1-2	TRBV12-3/TRBV12-4	12	once	NA	CASSDRAHGYTF	TGTGCCAGCAGTGACAGAGCCCATGGCTACACCTTC
TRBJ2-1	TRBV18	15	NA	TRBD2	CASSPGTSGLNEQFF	TGTGCCAGCTCACCCGGGACTAGCGGTCTCAATGAGCAGTTCTTC
TRBJ1-2	TRBV29-1	12	NA	TRBD1	CSVYGQGRGNTF	TGCAGCGTTTACGGACAGGGAAGGGGAAACACCTTC